This record looks at one T cell receptor beta chain sequence and its context. Its antigen target is currently unknown. No much larger clone is present one base from it, and per-base qualities are unavailable. This sample is part of a study of a mutant IDH1 vaccine in newly diagnosed glioma (dated by TCRdb to the early 2020s). Background on the whole study: Vaccination began 4-6 weeks after radiotherapy alone, or alongside temozolomide cycles in the chemotherapy-containing groups. Of the roughly 32 patients who were treated, about 62% were male and about 40% were female, and the mean age was around 40 years. Prior to enrollment, standard therapy consisting of radiotherapy alone, temozolomide alone, or radiochemotherapy with temozolomide had been administered to patients, with the combination being received by most patients. Visit V12 was the week-35 safety follow-up and visit V13 was the week-47 end of study. Peripheral blood was drawn at six visits: V03 (baseline), V05, V07, V10, V12 and V13. Longitudinal TCRB deep sequencing was performed for about two dozen treated patients wherever samples were available for exploratory analyses. Study-wide findings and limitations: The authors noted that analyses of patient blood samples could not be reproduced because of sample limitations. Availability determined which PBMC samples were chosen for TCRB deep sequencing. Pseudoprogression appeared unrelated to alterations in the top peripheral T cell clonotypes detected by TCRB sequencing. Immune responses induced by the vaccine were seen in more than 85% of patients across multiple MHC alleles.

This specimen's time point label, interpreted: week 47, end of study. Every vaccine dose consisted of 300 ug of a 20-mer mutant IDH1 peptide in Montanide, administered subcutaneously together with topical imiquimod. Patients received eight vaccinations in weeks 1, 3, 5, 7, 11, 15, 19 and 23, corresponding to visits V03 through V10. The donors had newly diagnosed IDH1-mutant astrocytomas of WHO grade 3 or 4 that showed loss of nuclear ATRX. The samples were drawn from NOA16, a multicentre, single-arm, open-label phase I trial in Germany that tested a mutant IDH1 peptide vaccine in humans for the first time. Genomic DNA for TCRB sequencing was extracted from EDTA blood using the DNeasy Blood and Tissue Kit. Library preparation was by the immunoSEQ multiplex PCR assay. The hsTCRB Kit was used according to the manufacturer's protocol to amplify rearranged TCR beta chain sequences. Sequencing of TCRB libraries was carried out on an Illumina MiSeq. Per the source publication's procedure: The kit vendor's proprietary platform handled demultiplexing, trimming and gene mapping. The table comes from immuneACCESS by way of TCRdb, which keeps in-frame sequences with V and J called. Part of the clones is missing from these tables; in studies checked, under half for an unresolved V gene and the rest for unknown reasons. The V and J calls and clone size were taken over from that table, and D and trimming were inferred from the DNA. The sample table contains some 60,000 clones; only one count was recorded for roughly four fifths of them. The ten largest clones add up to around 4.1% of the sample.

Sequencing used PBMCs, obtained from a glioma patient whose treatment included an IDH1 peptide vaccine. The receptor comes from a man in his thirties or forties with glioma.

The DNA sequence is TGCGCCAGCAGCACCGGGGACAGTCAAGAGACCCAGTACTTC. Its protein reads: CASSTGDSQETQYF. The chain couples TRBV5-1 to TRBJ2-5, with 7 middle bases fitting TRBD1. CDR1 is given as SGHRS and CDR2 as YFSETQ, both from the germline V gene. The CDR3 sequence holds 14 residues, the cysteine and phenylalanine included. Just CDR3 DNA is preserved here, 42 bases in frame from base 1. The V end gives up 4 bases and the J end 2 bases, leaving 5 bases in the junction not matched to a gene.